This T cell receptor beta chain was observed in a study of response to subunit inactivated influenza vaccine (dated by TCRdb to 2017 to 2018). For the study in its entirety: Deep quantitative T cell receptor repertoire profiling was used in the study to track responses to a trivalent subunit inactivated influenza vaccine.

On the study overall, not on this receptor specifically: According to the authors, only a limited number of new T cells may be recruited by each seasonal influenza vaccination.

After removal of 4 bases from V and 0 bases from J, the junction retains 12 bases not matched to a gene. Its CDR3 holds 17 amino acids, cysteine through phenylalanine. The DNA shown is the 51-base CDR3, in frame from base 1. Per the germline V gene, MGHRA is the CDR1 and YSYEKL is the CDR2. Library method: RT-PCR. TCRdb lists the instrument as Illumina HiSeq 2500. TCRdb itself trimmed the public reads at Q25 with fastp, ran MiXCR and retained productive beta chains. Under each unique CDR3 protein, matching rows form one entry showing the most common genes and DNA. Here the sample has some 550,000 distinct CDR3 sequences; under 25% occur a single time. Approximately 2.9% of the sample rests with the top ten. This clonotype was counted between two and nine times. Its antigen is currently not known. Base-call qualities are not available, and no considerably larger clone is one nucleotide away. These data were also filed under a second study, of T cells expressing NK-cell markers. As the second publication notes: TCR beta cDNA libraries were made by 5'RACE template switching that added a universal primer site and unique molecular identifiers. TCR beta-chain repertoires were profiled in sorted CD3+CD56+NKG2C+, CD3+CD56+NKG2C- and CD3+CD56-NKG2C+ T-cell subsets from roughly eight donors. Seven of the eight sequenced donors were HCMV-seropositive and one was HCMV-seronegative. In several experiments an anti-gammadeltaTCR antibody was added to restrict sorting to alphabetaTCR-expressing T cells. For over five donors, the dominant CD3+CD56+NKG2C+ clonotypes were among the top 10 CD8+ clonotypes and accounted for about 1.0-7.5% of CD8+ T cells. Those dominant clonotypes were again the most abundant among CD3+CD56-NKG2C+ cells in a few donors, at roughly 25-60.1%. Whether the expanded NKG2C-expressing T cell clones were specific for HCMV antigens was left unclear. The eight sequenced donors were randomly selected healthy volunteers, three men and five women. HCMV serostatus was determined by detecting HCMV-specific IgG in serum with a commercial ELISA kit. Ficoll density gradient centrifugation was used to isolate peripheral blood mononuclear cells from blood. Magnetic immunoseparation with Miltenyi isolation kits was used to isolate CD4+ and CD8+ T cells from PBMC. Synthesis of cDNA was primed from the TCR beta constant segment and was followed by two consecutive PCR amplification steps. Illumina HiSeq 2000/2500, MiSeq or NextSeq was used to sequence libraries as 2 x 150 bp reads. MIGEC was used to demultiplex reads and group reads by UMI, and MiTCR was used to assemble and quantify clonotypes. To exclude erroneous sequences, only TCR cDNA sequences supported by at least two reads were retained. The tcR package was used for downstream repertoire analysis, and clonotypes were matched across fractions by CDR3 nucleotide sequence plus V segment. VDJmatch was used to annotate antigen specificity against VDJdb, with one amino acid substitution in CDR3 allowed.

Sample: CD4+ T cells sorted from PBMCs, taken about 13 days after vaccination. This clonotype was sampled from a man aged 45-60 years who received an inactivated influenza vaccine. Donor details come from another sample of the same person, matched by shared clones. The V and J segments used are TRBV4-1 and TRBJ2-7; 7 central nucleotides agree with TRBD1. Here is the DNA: TGCGCCAGCAGCCCTCGGGTAAAGGGGGCCTACTCCTACGAGCAGTACTTC. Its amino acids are CASSPRVKGAYSYEQYF.